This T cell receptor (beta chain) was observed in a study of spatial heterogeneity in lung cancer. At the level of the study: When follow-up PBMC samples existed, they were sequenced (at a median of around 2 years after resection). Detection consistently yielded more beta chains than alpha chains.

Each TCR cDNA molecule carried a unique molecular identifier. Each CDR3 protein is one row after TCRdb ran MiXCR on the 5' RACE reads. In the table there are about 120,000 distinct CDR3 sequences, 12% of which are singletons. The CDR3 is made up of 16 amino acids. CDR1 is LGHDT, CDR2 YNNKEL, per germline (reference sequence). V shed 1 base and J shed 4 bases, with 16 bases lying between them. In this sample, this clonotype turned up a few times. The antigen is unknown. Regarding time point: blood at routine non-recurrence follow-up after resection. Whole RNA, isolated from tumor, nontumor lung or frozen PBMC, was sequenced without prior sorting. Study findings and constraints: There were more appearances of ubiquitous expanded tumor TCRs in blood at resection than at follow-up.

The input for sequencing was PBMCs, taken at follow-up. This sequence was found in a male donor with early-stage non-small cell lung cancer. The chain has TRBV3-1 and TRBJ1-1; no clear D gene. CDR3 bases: TGTGCCAGCAGCCAAGTCGGTAGAGGGATGGGCACTGAAGCTTTCTTT. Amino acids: CASSQVGRGMGTEAFF.